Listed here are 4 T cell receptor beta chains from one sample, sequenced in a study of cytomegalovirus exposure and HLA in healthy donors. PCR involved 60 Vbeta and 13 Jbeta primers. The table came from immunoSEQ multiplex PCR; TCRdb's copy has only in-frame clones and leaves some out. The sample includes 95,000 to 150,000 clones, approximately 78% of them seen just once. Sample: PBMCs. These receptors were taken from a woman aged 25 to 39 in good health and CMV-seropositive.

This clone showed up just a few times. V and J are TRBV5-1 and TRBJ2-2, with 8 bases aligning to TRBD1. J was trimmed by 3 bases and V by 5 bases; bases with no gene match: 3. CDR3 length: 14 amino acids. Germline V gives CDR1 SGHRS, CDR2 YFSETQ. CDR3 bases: TGCGCCAGCAGTTGGACAGGGCACACCGGGGAGCTGTTTTTT. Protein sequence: CASSWTGHTGELFF. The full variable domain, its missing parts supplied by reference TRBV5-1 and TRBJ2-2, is KAGVTQTPRYLIKTRGQQVTLSCSPISGHRSVSWYQQTPGQGLQFLFEYFSETQRNKGNFPGRFSGRQFSNSRSEMNVSTLELGDSALYLCASSWTGHTGELFFGEGSRLTVL.

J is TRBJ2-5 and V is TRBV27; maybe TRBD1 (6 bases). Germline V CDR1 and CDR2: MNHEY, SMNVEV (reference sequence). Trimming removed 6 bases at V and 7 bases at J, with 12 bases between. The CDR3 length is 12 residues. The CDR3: CASRGAAGTQYF. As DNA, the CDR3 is TGTGCCAGCAGGGGGGCCGCGGGGACCCAGTACTTC.

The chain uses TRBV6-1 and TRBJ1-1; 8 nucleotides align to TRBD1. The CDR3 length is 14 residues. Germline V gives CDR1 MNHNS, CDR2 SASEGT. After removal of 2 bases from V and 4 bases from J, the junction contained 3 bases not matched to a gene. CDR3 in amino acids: CASSELQGATEAFF. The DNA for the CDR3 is TGTGCCAGCAGTGAACTGCAGGGGGCCACTGAAGCTTTCTTT.

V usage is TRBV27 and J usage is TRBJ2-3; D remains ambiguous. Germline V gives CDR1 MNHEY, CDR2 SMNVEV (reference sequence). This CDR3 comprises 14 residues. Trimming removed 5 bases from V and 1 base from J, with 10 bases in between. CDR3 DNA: TGTGCCAGCAGTCTCAAACCGGGCACAGATACGCAGTATTTT. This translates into CASSLKPGTDTQYF.